The source of this T cell receptor beta chain is a study of beta chain features in type 1 diabetes. Study-level points and caveats: TCRB repertoires of naive, central memory and Treg cells appeared more similar among patients than among healthy donors. Moderate yet significant TCRB CDR3 shortening was seen in Type 1 diabetes patients in all four CD4+ subsets. cDNA-based sequencing might over-represent cells highly expressing TCR.

Isolated RNA was reverse transcribed in full, so expressed TCRB transcripts were sequenced. Some clones are missing from TCRdb's copy, which holds only in-frame ones; the method was immunoSEQ multiplex PCR. The sample includes 250,000 to 350,000 clones, 12% to 15% of them seen just once. Many counts were recorded for this clone. Its antigen remains unidentified. Material: central memory CD4+ T cells from blood. This receptor was obtained from a young man in good health.

The CDR3 region is CASSPPRGDGYTF. In nucleotides, the CDR3 is TGTGCCAGCAGTCCCCCCCGGGGGGATGGCTACACCTTC. The chain recombines TRBV6-6 with TRBJ1-2; D is possibly TRBD1 (5 bases). CDR3 length equals 13 residues. Deletions cut 5 bases from V and 6 bases from J, with 13 bases between. CDR1 is MNHNY, CDR2 SVGAGI, per germline (reference sequence).